This record covers a single T cell receptor beta chain. This sample is part of a study of OX40 agonist ivuxolimab in advanced cancers. As for the study in general: Partial responses were seen in three patients, one with hepatocellular carcinoma and two with cutaneous melanoma.

Libraries were prepared by immunoSEQ multiplex PCR; TCRdb keeps only in-frame clonotypes and omits some of them. In the table there are tens of thousands of clones, roughly 88% of which are singletons. No patient had autoimmune disease or received systemic immunosuppression. Blood sampling took place at baseline, cycle 4 day 1, and cycle 7 day 1. The TCR originated in an adult with an advanced solid tumor such as melanoma, head and neck, liver or kidney cancer. The material was CD4+ or CD8+ T cells sorted from blood, obtained in a trial of the OX40 agonist ivuxolimab.

As DNA, the CDR3 is TGTGCCAGCATCCGAGGGGGCTCCCTCGTAGCTTTCTTT. Amino acid sequence: CASIRGGSLVAFF. The chain is built from TRBV28 and TRBJ1-1; 7 bases fit TRBD1. Trimming at V came to 7 bases and at J to 10 bases, leaving 12 bases not matched to a gene. The CDR3 runs to 13 residues. The V gene's germline CDR1 is MDHEN and CDR2 SYDVKM.